This is a list of T cell receptor beta chains from one sample in a study of T cells after yellow fever vaccination. TCRdb analysed the 5' RACE reads with MiXCR anew, one entry per CDR3 protein. This sample has approximately 510,000 distinct CDR3 sequences, with just over 20% found just once. The sample consisted of PBMCs, taken 20 to 25 days after the first yellow fever vaccination. The receptors stem from a man younger than 30 who received the YFV17D yellow fever vaccine. Each CDR3 is given with its conserved first and last residue. The D gene is left open where the match is weak. Clone sizes are given selectively: once, few, many, or a class where the clone is expanded.

J | size | V | D | CDR3 | DNA
TRBJ1-1 | few | TRBV6-2/TRBV6-3 | . | CASSSMREAFF | TGTGCCAGCAGTTCCATGCGTGAAGCTTTCTTT
TRBJ2-1 | many | TRBV6-2/TRBV6-3 | . | CASSYGRSSYNEQFF | TGTGCCAGCAGTTACGGGCGGAGCTCCTACAATGAGCAGTTCTTC
TRBJ1-1 | . | TRBV20-1 | . | CSARDPTVYTEAFF | TGCAGTGCTAGAGATCCGACGGTCTACACTGAAGCTTTCTTT
TRBJ2-5 | . | TRBV10-3 | . | CAISESLAGWPQETQYF | TGTGCCATCAGTGAGTCTTTGGCAGGGTGGCCTCAAGAGACCCAGTACTTC
TRBJ2-3 | many | TRBV7-2 | TRBD1 | CASSSGTGRDTQYF | TGTGCCAGCAGTTCAGGGACAGGGAGGGATACGCAGTATTTT
TRBJ2-1 | many | TRBV5-1 | TRBD2 | CASSLGGGAINEQFF | TGCGCCAGCAGTCTGGGCGGGGGGGCCATCAATGAGCAGTTCTTC
TRBJ2-7 | few | TRBV4-2 | TRBD2 | CASSQLGGNEQYF | TGTGCCAGCAGCCAGCTCGGGGGGAACGAGCAGTACTTC
TRBJ1-1 | . | TRBV2 | . | CASGQVNTEAFF | TGTGCCAGCGGGCAGGTGAACACTGAAGCTTTCTTT
TRBJ2-7 | few | TRBV5-1 | TRBD1 | CASSLASTGVPYEQYF | TGCGCCAGCAGCTTGGCGTCGACAGGGGTCCCCTACGAGCAGTACTTC
TRBJ2-5 | . | TRBV7-2 | . | CASSLDGGRQETQYF | TGTGCCAGCAGCCTGGACGGGGGGCGACAAGAGACCCAGTACTTC
TRBJ2-3 | few | TRBV20-1 | TRBD2 | CSAHPSGSGPSTDTQYF | TGCAGTGCCCACCCATCCGGTAGCGGGCCTAGCACAGATACGCAGTATTTT
TRBJ2-1 | few | TRBV15 | . | CATSSSGNEQFF | TGTGCCACCAGCAGTTCTGGGAATGAGCAGTTCTTC
TRBJ2-2 | few | TRBV6-5 | . | CASSYSGPGISGELFF | TGTGCCAGCAGTTATTCCGGGCCCGGGATTTCCGGGGAGCTGTTTTTT
TRBJ2-3 | few | TRBV6-2/TRBV6-3 | . | CASGTLGSTDTQYF | TGTGCCAGCGGGACACTCGGTAGCACAGATACGCAGTATTTT
TRBJ2-5 | few | TRBV29-1 | . | CSAEAREETQYF | TGCAGCGCCGAGGCCAGGGAAGAGACCCAGTACTTC
TRBJ1-2 | few | TRBV4-2 | . | CASSQGRGEDGYTF | TGTGCCAGCAGCCAAGGGAGGGGGGAGGATGGCTACACCTTC
TRBJ2-1 | . | TRBV12-5 | TRBD1 | CASGLGVVGQAENEQFF | TGTGCTAGTGGTTTGGGGGTAGTGGGACAGGCCGAGAATGAGCAGTTCTTC
TRBJ2-3 | once | TRBV10-3 | TRBD2 | CAIRRREGTDTQYF | TGTGCCATCAGGCGGAGGGAGGGGACAGATACGCAGTATTTT